This TCR beta chain was sequenced in a study of cytomegalovirus exposure and HLA in healthy donors. The study, taken as a whole, reports: Earlier results showed most TCR beta V segments being productive about 87% or about 30% of the time.

As regards this clone: Its cognate antigen is unknown.

The PCR ran on 60 Vbeta and 13 Jbeta primers. Data came from immunoSEQ multiplex PCR; TCRdb stores just in-frame clones and leaves some out. Of 190,000 or so clones listed, approximately 85% were seen once; the top ten hold 6.5%. The CDR3 totals 15 residues. CDR1 and CDR2 from the germline V gene are SEHNR and FQNEAQ (reference sequence). The V and J ends lost 0 bases and 5 bases, in that order; junction bases with no gene match: 0. This clonotype originated in a woman between 45 and 60 years old in good health and CMV-seropositive. The sample consisted of PBMCs. The V and J genes are TRBV7-9 and TRBJ2-3, with 12 bases aligning to TRBD2. CDR3 nucleotide sequence: TGTGCCAGCAGCTTAGCGGGACTAGCGGGAGATACGCAGTATTTT. Its translation: CASSLAGLAGDTQYF.